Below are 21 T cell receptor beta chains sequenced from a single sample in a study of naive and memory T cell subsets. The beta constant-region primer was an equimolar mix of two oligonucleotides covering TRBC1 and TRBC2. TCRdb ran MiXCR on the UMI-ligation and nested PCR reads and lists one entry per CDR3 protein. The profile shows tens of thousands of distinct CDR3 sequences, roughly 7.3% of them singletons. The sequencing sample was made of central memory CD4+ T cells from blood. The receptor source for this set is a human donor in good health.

For the CDR3, the DNA is TGTGCCAGCAGCAGCTTTCGCGGGATTACAGATACGCAGTATTTT. Translated: CASSSFRGITDTQYF. The genes are TRBV7-2 and TRBJ2-3; the D gene is possibly TRBD2 (6 bases). The length of the CDR3 is 15 residues. The ends were cut back, 5 bases at V and 3 bases at J, with 15 bases in the middle. CDR1 and CDR2 (germline): SGHTA, FQGNSA.

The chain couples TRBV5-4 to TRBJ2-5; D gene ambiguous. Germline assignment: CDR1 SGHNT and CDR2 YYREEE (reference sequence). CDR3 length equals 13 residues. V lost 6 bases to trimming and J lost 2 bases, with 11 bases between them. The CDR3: CASKIHIQETQYF. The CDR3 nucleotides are TGTGCCAGCAAAATCCATATTCAAGAGACCCAGTACTTC. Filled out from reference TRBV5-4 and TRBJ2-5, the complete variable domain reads ETGVTQSPTHLIKTRGQQVTLRCSSQSGHNTVSWYQQALGQGPQFIFQYYREEENGRGNFPPRFSGLQFPNYSSELNVNALELDDSALYLCASKIHIQETQYFGPGTRLLVL.

The CDR3 region is CASSNTDRGLGETQYF. DNA for the CDR3: TGTGCCAGCAGCAACACGGACAGGGGTCTGGGGGAGACCCAGTACTTC. The J gene is TRBJ2-5, the V gene TRBV7-9; 9 bases map to TRBD1. CDR1 SEHNR and CDR2 FQNEAQ come from the germline V gene (reference sequence). Germline trimming cut 5 bases from V and 5 bases from J; bases unmatched to any gene: 12. This CDR3 contains 16 residues.

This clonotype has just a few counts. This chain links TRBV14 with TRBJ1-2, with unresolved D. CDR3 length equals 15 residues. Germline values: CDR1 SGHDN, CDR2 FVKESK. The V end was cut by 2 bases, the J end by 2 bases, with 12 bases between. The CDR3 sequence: CASSQSGGSNYGYTF. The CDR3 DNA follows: TGTGCCAGCAGCCAATCTGGCGGATCCAACTATGGCTACACCTTC.

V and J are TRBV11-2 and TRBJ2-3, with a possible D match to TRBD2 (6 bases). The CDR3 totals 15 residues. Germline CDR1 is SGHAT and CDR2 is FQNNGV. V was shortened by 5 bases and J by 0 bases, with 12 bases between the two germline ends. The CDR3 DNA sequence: TGTGCCAGCAGCAGGCGGGCGGGGAGCACAGATACGCAGTATTTT. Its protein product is CASSRRAGSTDTQYF.

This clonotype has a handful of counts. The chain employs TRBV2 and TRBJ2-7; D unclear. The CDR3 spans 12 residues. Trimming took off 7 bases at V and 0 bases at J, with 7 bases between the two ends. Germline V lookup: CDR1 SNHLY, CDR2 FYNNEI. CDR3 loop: CASNHGSYEQYF. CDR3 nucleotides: TGTGCCAGCAATCACGGCTCCTACGAGCAGTACTTC.

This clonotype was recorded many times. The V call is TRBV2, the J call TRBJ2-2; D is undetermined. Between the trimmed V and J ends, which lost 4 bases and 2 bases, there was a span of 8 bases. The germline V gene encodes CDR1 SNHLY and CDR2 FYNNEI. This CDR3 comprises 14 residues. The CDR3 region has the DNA TGTGCCAGCAGTGCGGAACGAAACACCGGGGAGCTGTTTTTT. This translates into CASSAERNTGELFF.

Here the CDR3 reads CASSSRTATAGANVLTF. In DNA, the CDR3 is TGTGCCAGCAGCTCCCGGACAGCCACCGCTGGGGCCAACGTCCTGACTTTC. The chain recombines TRBV5-4 with TRBJ2-6; TRBD1 is a possible D gene (6 bases). Trimming removed 3 bases at V and 2 bases at J, with 15 bases between. CDR1 is SGHNT and CDR2 is YYREEE in the germline V gene (reference sequence). The CDR3 totals 17 residues. Variable domain in full (rest from reference TRBV5-4 and TRBJ2-6): ETGVTQSPTHLIKTRGQQVTLRCSSQSGHNTVSWYQQALGQGPQFIFQYYREEENGRGNFPPRFSGLQFPNYSSELNVNALELDDSALYLCASSSRTATAGANVLTFGAGSRLTVL.

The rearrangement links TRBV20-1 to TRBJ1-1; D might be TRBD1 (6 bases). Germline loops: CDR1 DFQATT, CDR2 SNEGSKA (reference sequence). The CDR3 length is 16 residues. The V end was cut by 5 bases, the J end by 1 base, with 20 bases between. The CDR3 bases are TGCAGTGCTGGCCCCGGGGGGGGGGGCCGGAACACTGAAGCTTTCTTT. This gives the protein CSAGPGGGGRNTEAFF.

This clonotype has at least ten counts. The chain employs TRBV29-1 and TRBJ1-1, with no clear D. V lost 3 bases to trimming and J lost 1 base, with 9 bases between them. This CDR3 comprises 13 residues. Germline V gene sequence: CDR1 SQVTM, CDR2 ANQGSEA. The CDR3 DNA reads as TGCAGCGTTGATTGGGGTGAGAACACTGAAGCTTTCTTT. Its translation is CSVDWGENTEAFF.

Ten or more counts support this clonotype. The CDR3 nucleotides are TGCAGTGCTGGACAGGGAATGGGGAAACTGTTTTTT. This sequence encodes CSAGQGMGKLFF. The chain recombines TRBV20-1 with TRBJ1-4, with 8 nucleotides matching TRBD1. Looked up from germline, CDR1 is DFQATT and CDR2 is SNEGSKA (reference sequence). With V trimmed by 5 bases and J by 11 bases, 7 bases remained unmatched. The CDR3 contains 12 residues.

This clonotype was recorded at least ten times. As DNA, the CDR3 is TGTGCCAGTAGCCTAGACAGGAGGAGCACAGATACGCAGTATTTT. It encodes CASSLDRRSTDTQYF. The V gene is TRBV19, the J gene TRBJ2-3, with TRBD1 as a possible D gene (6 bases). V lost 6 bases, J lost 0 bases, and 13 bases lay in between. CDR1 is LNHDA and CDR2 is SQIVND in the germline V gene (reference sequence). The CDR3 contains 15 residues. Full variable domain (remainder filled in from reference TRBV19 and TRBJ2-3): DGGITQSPKYLFRKEGQNVTLSCEQNLNHDAMYWYRQDPGQGLRLIYYSQIVNDFQKGDIAEGYSVSREKKESFPLTVTSAQKNPTAFYLCASSLDRRSTDTQYFGPGTRLTVL.

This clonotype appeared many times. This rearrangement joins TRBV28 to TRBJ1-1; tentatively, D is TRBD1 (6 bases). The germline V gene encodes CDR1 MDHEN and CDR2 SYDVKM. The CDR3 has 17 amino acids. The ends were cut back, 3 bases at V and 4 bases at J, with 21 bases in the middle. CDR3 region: CASSFSRRGGLGTEAFF. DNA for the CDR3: TGTGCCAGCAGTTTCTCCCGGCGGGGGGGGCTGGGCACTGAAGCTTTCTTT. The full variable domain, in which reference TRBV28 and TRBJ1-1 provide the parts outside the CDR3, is DVKVTQSSRYLVKRTGEKVFLECVQDMDHENMFWYRQDPGLGLRLIYFSYDVKMKEKGDIPEGYSVSREKKERFSLILESASTNQTSMYLCASSFSRRGGLGTEAFFGQGTRLTVV.

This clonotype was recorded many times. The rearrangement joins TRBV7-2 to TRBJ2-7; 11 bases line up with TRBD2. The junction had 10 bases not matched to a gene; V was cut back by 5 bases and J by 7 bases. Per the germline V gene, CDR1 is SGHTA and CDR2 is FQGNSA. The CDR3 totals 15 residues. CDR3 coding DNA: TGTGCCAGCAGCCGGAGACTAGCGGGAACGGGGGAGCAGTACTTC. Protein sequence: CASSRRLAGTGEQYF. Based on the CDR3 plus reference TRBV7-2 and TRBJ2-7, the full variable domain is GAGVSQSPSNKVTEKGKDVELRCDPISGHTALYWYRQSLGQGLEFLIYFQGNSAPDKSGLPSDRFSAERTGGSVSTLTIQRTQQEDSAVYLCASSRRLAGTGEQYFGPGTRLTVT.

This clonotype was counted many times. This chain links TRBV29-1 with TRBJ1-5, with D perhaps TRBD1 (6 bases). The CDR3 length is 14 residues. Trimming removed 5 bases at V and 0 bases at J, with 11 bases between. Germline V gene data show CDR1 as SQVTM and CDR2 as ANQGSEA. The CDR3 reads CSVKTGNSNQPQHF. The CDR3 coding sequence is TGCAGCGTTAAGACAGGCAATAGCAATCAGCCCCAGCATTTT.

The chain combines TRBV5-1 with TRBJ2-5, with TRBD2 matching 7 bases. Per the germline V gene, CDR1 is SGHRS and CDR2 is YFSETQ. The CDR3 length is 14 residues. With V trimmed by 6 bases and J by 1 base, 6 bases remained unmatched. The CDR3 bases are TGCGCCAGCACCCCGGGACTATCCCAAGAGACCCAGTACTTC. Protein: CASTPGLSQETQYF.

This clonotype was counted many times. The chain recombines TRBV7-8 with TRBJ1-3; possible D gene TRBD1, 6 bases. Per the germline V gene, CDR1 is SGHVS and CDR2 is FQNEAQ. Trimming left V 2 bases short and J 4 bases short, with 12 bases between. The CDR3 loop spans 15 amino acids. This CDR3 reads CASSLTSTGGNTIYF. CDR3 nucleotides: TGTGCCAGCAGCTTAACCTCCACAGGGGGAAACACCATATATTTT.

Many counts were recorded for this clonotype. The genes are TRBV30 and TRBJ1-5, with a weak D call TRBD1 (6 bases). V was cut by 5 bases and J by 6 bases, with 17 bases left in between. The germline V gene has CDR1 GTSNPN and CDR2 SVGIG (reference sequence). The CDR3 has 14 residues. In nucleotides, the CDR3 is TGTGCCTGGGGTTCTAGGGGGGTATCTCAGCCCCAGCATTTT. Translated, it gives CAWGSRGVSQPQHF.

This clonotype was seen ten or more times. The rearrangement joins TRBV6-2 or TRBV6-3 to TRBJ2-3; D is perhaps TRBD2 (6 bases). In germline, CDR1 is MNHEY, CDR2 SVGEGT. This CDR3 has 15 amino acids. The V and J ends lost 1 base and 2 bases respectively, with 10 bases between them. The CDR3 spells CASSYLGLNTDTQYF. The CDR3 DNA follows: TGTGCCAGCAGTTACTTGGGACTGAACACAGATACGCAGTATTTT.

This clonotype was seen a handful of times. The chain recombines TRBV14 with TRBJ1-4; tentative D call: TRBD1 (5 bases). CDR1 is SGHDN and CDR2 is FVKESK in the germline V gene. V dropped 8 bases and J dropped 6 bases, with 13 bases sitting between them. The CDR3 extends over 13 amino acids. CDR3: CASRGQYHEKLFF. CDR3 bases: TGTGCCAGCCGGGGCCAGTACCATGAAAAACTGTTTTTT.

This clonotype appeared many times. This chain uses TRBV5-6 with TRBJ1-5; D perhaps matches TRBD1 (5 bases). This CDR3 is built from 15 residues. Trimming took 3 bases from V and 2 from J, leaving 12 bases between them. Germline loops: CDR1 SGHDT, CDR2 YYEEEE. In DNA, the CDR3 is TGTGCCAGCAGCTACGGGGGTTGGGGCAATCAGCCCCAGCATTTT. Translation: CASSYGGWGNQPQHF.